Below are 25 T cell receptor beta chains sequenced from a single sample in a study of cytomegalovirus exposure and HLA in healthy donors. The primer mix had 60 Vbeta and 13 Jbeta primers. Data came from immunoSEQ multiplex PCR; TCRdb stores just in-frame clones and leaves some out. This table holds some 96,000 clones, around three quarters found once. The sequenced sample was PBMCs. The receptors stem from a man aged 40-49 years in good health and CMV-seronegative.

Only a few counts were recorded for this clone. The CDR3 coding sequence is TGCGCCAGCAGCTTCAAGGGGGCCCAGGAGACCCAGTACTTC. Its protein product is CASSFKGAQETQYF. The chain links TRBV5-1 to TRBJ2-5, with 7 bases lining up with TRBD1. The germline CDR1 and CDR2 sequences are SGHRS and YFSETQ. The CDR3 is made up of 14 amino acids. Losses at the gene ends were 2 bases for V and 5 bases for J; bases not matched to a gene: 6.

The chain couples TRBV28 to TRBJ1-3, with a weak D call TRBD1 (6 bases). CDR1 is MDHEN and CDR2 is SYDVKM in the germline V gene. The CDR3 covers 16 residues. V gave up 5 bases and J gave up 3 bases, with 17 bases separating them. CDR3 in DNA: TGTGCCAGCAGTCCTTGGGGTGGGGACATTGGAAACACCATATATTTT. It specifies CASSPWGGDIGNTIYF. Full variable domain (remainder filled in from reference TRBV28 and TRBJ1-3): DVKVTQSSRYLVKRTGEKVFLECVQDMDHENMFWYRQDPGLGLRLIYFSYDVKMKEKGDIPEGYSVSREKKERFSLILESASTNQTSMYLCASSPWGGDIGNTIYFGEGSWLTVV.

The J gene is TRBJ2-7, the V gene TRBV21-1; the D call of TRBD1 is as the table states it, not checked on the DNA. TRBV21-1 is a documented pseudogene. The CDR3 has 13 residues. CDR3 coding DNA: TGTGCCAGGATTGGACAGGCCGCCTACGAGCAGTACTTC. Its protein product is CARIGQAAYEQYF.

This chain uses TRBV7-2 with TRBJ2-5, with 7 positions matching TRBD2. This CDR3 has 15 amino acids. V lost 6 bases, J lost 5 bases, and 12 bases stayed unmatched. The germline V gene encodes CDR1 SGHTA and CDR2 FQGNSA. CDR3: CASRGGGGRTETQYF. For the CDR3, the DNA is TGTGCCAGCAGGGGTGGGGGGGGAAGAACGGAGACCCAGTACTTC.

The V gene is TRBV19, the J gene TRBJ1-2; unclear D gene. The V gene lost 6 bases and the J gene lost 6 bases, with 20 bases spanning the gap. This CDR3 has 15 amino acids. Germline V CDR1 and CDR2: LNHDA, SQIVND (reference sequence). CDR3 amino acids: CASSTFRVEMDGYTF. CDR3 nucleotide sequence: TGTGCCAGTAGCACCTTTCGGGTAGAAATGGATGGCTACACCTTC.

The chain couples TRBV7-8 to TRBJ1-5; D ambiguous. The germline gives CDR1 SGHVS, CDR2 FQNEAQ. Trimming cost V 4 bases and J 3 bases, with 13 bases left between them. This CDR3 comprises 15 residues. The CDR3 DNA follows: TGTGCCAGCAGCTCCACCGCCGGGAACAATCAGCCCCAGCATTTT. Translating gives CASSSTAGNNQPQHF.

This chain links TRBV9 with TRBJ2-3, with 7 bases that match TRBD1. After removal of 4 bases from V and 0 bases from J, the junction contained 8 bases not matched to a gene. In germline, CDR1 is SGDLS, CDR2 YYNGEE. This CDR3 is 16 amino acids long. The CDR3 coding sequence is TGTGCCAGCAGCCCCCGGACAGGTGATAGCACAGATACGCAGTATTTT. Translated: CASSPRTGDSTDTQYF.

A remark on this clone: The sample holds other DNA sequences that translate to the same CDR3. The chain uses TRBV7-9 and TRBJ1-1; D ambiguous. Trimming removed 1 base at V and 6 bases at J, with 9 bases between. Germline loops: CDR1 SEHNR, CDR2 FQNEAQ (reference sequence). CDR3 length: 13 residues. The CDR3 loop reads CASSLGGFSEAFF. CDR3 nucleotides: TGTGCCAGCAGCTTAGGAGGGTTTTCTGAAGCTTTCTTT. Combining the CDR3 with reference TRBV7-9 and TRBJ1-1 gives the whole variable domain DTGVSQNPRHKITKRGQNVTFRCDPISEHNRLYWYRQTLGQGPEFLTYFQNEAQLEKSRLLSDRFSAERPKGSFSTLEIQRTEQGDSAMYLCASSLGGFSEAFFGQGTRLTVV.

CDR3 nucleotides: TGTGCCAGTAGTATAGTGTCCAGGGGCGTCGGAGATACGCAGTATTTT. This encodes CASSIVSRGVGDTQYF. The chain has TRBV19 and TRBJ2-3; weak D call: TRBD1 (6 bases). Trimming removed 1 base from V and 5 bases from J, with 16 bases in between. CDR1 is LNHDA, CDR2 SQIVND, per germline (reference sequence). The CDR3 extends over 16 amino acids.

With regard to this clone: In the same sample, other DNA sequences code for this CDR3. The chain is built from TRBV7-9 and TRBJ2-2, with D maybe TRBD2 (5 bases). Germline values: CDR1 SEHNR, CDR2 FQNEAQ (reference sequence). This CDR3 is 16 amino acids long. V was pared by 5 bases and J by 5 bases, with 18 bases between. The CDR3 protein is CASSPPRTENTGELFF. CDR3 nucleotides: TGTGCCAGCAGCCCCCCTCGGACTGAGAATACCGGGGAGCTGTTTTTT. Using reference TRBV7-9 and TRBJ2-2 for the parts outside the CDR3, the full variable domain is DTGVSQNPRHKITKRGQNVTFRCDPISEHNRLYWYRQTLGQGPEFLTYFQNEAQLEKSRLLSDRFSAERPKGSFSTLEIQRTEQGDSAMYLCASSPPRTENTGELFFGEGSRLTVL.

This clone has only one observation. The chain carries TRBV9 and TRBJ2-7; tentatively, D is TRBD2 (6 bases). Trimming shortened V by 0 bases and J by 6 bases, and 16 bases separated the two germline ends. CDR1 and CDR2 from the germline V gene are SGDLS and YYNGEE. This CDR3 has 15 residues. The CDR3 region has the DNA TGTGCCAGCAGCGTAGGAGGAAGACTAGAAGCCGAGCAGTACTTC. Its translation: CASSVGGRLEAEQYF.

V and J are TRBV9 and TRBJ2-5; 13 bases fit TRBD2. The trim removed 4 bases at V and 2 bases at J, leaving 2 bases unmatched. The CDR3 has 15 residues. Per the germline V gene, CDR1 is SGDLS and CDR2 is YYNGEE. CDR3 region: CASSLGLAGQETQYF. The CDR3 DNA reads as TGTGCCAGCAGCCTGGGACTAGCGGGACAAGAGACCCAGTACTTC.

V is TRBV30 and J is TRBJ1-6; TRBD1 might be the D (5 bases). From germline, CDR1 is GTSNPN and CDR2 SVGIG (reference sequence). CDR3 length: 13 residues. V was trimmed by 1 base and J by 7 bases, leaving 8 bases between them. CDR3 in DNA: TGTGCCTGGAGTGACGGACAAAATTCACCCCTCCACTTT. Its translation: CAWSDGQNSPLHF.

V gene TRBV29-1 combines with J gene TRBJ2-1; possibly TRBD2 for D (6 bases). V was trimmed by 5 bases and J by 3 bases, leaving 14 bases between them. There are 14 residues in the CDR3. Looked up from germline, CDR1 is SQVTM and CDR2 is ANQGSEA. The CDR3 loop reads CSVLTGAVYNEQFF. Here the CDR3 DNA reads TGCAGCGTTCTAACGGGAGCAGTCTACAATGAGCAGTTCTTC.

In its sample, this clone was seen a few times. The chain carries TRBV5-1 and TRBJ1-1; TRBD1 is a possible D gene (6 bases). The CDR3 spans 12 residues. Germline CDR1 is SGHRS and CDR2 is YFSETQ. The V gene lost 4 bases and the J gene lost 11 bases, with 15 bases spanning the gap. CDR3 residues: CASSRLTGIAFF. CDR3 nucleotide sequence: TGCGCCAGCAGCCGCCTAACAGGGATCGCTTTCTTT.

This clone was recorded once. This chain links TRBV27 with TRBJ1-5, with D uncertain. CDR1 and CDR2 (germline): MNHEY, SMNVEV (reference sequence). Trimming removed 8 bases at V and 0 bases at J, with 11 bases between. There are 14 residues in the CDR3. CDR3 in amino acids: CASGEIYSNQPQHF. The CDR3 DNA sequence: TGTGCCAGCGGGGAGATTTATAGCAATCAGCCCCAGCATTTT.

The chain has TRBV19 and TRBJ2-5; 10 bases are a match to TRBD1. The CDR3 spans 14 residues. Losses at the gene ends were 4 bases for V and 4 bases for J; bases not matched to a gene: 3. Germline assignment: CDR1 LNHDA and CDR2 SQIVND (reference sequence). The CDR3: CASSSGQGGETQYF. The CDR3 bases are TGTGCCAGTAGTAGTGGACAGGGGGGAGAGACCCAGTACTTC.

This clone was seen a few times. This chain uses TRBV28 with TRBJ2-2, with 7 bases aligning to TRBD2. Trimming took 8 bases from V and 0 from J; bases not matched to a gene: 6. This CDR3 region has 15 residues. Looked up from germline, CDR1 is MDHEN and CDR2 is SYDVKM. The CDR3 reads CASGVAGANTGELFF. For the CDR3, the DNA is TGTGCCAGCGGCGTCGCGGGGGCGAACACCGGGGAGCTGTTTTTT.

The V gene is TRBV28, the J gene TRBJ2-7; the match to TRBD1 covers 8 bases. With 7 bases clipped from V and 4 bases from J, the junction kept 12 bases outside the gene matches. The CDR3 consists of 15 residues. Per germline, CDR1 MDHEN and CDR2 SYDVKM. As DNA, the CDR3 is TGTGCCAGCATCCCAACAGGGGGGCCAAGGTACGAGCAGTACTTC. This gives the protein CASIPTGGPRYEQYF.

The chain combines TRBV5-5 with TRBJ1-5; D remains unclear. From germline, CDR1 is SGHKS and CDR2 YYEKEE (reference sequence). V was clipped by 0 bases and J by 7 bases, with 11 bases between them. The CDR3 runs to 14 residues. CDR3 region: CASSLDASGQPQHF. In DNA form, the CDR3 reads TGTGCCAGCAGCTTGGACGCCAGCGGACAGCCCCAGCATTTT.

This rearrangement joins TRBV19 to TRBJ1-4; D call uncertain. V was clipped by 6 bases and J by 8 bases, with 13 bases between them. CDR1 and CDR2 from the germline V gene are LNHDA and SQIVND (reference sequence). The CDR3 has 13 residues. The DNA for the CDR3 is TGTGCCAGTAGATCCGACGGGTGGGAAAAACTGTTTTTT. As protein: CASRSDGWEKLFF.

This clone was seen once. This CDR3 reads CASSFQGAYEQYF. For the CDR3, the DNA is TGTGCCAGCAGCTTCCAGGGGGCCTACGAGCAGTACTTC. V gene TRBV5-5 combines with J gene TRBJ2-7, with 7 positions matching TRBD1. CDR3 size: 13 residues. The V segment lost 2 bases and the J segment 2 bases; nucleotides outside the gene matches: 1. CDR1 and CDR2 (germline): SGHKS, YYEKEE (reference sequence).

The chain is built from TRBV7-9 and TRBJ2-3; D not resolved. V lost 5 bases and J lost 2, with 14 bases in between. Germline lookup yields CDR1 SEHNR and CDR2 FQNEAQ (reference sequence). This CDR3 spans 15 amino acids. The CDR3 loop is CASSARNGLTDTQYF. As DNA, the CDR3 is TGTGCCAGCAGCGCAAGAAATGGCCTCACAGATACGCAGTATTTT.

The genes are TRBV7-2 and TRBJ2-7; D is undetermined. CDR3 size: 12 residues. Germline loops: CDR1 SGHTA, CDR2 FQGNSA. V dropped 3 bases and J dropped 3 bases, with 6 bases sitting between them. CDR3 nucleotides: TGTGCCAGCAGCTTGAGTTTCTACGAGCAGTACTTC. Its protein product is CASSLSFYEQYF.

V and J are TRBV7-8 and TRBJ2-5; 7 bases agree with TRBD1. Germline V gene data show CDR1 as SGHVS and CDR2 as FQNEAQ. This CDR3 has 15 amino acids. Germline trimming cut 2 bases from V and 2 bases from J; bases unmatched to any gene: 5. As DNA, the CDR3 is TGTGCCAGCAGCTTATTTCGGGACAGTCAAGAGACCCAGTACTTC. It encodes CASSLFRDSQETQYF.